There are a few counts of the clone carrying this TCR beta chain. V was clipped by 0 bases and J by 3 bases; unmatched bases: 12. The CDR3 extends over 18 amino acids. CDR1 and CDR2 from the germline V gene are SGHRS and YFSETQ. The sample belongs to a study of cytomegalovirus exposure and HLA in healthy donors. The study ran its PCR with 60 Vbeta and 13 Jbeta primers. The repertoire was sequenced with immunoSEQ multiplex PCR; TCRdb's copy has only in-frame clones and lacks some. This sample has 120,000 or so clones, with approximately 80% found just once. The rearrangement joins TRBV5-1 to TRBJ2-1, with 7 bases matching TRBD2. Sequencing was carried out using PBMCs. This sequence originates from a man younger than 40 in good health and CMV-seropositive. CDR3 residues: CASSLVGGRGDYYNEQFF. For the CDR3, the DNA is TGCGCCAGCAGCTTGGTAGGAGGCCGGGGGGACTACTACAATGAGCAGTTCTTC.